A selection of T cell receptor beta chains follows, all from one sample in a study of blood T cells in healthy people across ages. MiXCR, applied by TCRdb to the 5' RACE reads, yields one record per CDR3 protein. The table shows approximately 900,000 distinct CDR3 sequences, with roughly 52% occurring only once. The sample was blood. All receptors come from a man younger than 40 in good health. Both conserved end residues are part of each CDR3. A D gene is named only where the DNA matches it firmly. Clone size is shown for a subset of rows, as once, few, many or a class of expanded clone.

cdr3_aa: CASSASGQNNEQFF
cdr3_nt: TGTGCCAGCAGCGCCTCAGGGCAAAACAATGAGCAGTTCTTC
j_call: TRBJ2-1
d_call: NA
v_call: TRBV7-3
clone_size: many

cdr3_aa: CASSFWEQYF
cdr3_nt: TGCGCCAGCAGCTTCTGGGAGCAGTACTTC
j_call: TRBJ2-7
d_call: NA
v_call: TRBV5-1
clone_size: NA

cdr3_aa: CASSLDRYQPQHF
cdr3_nt: TGTGCCAGCAGCCTGGACAGATATCAGCCCCAGCATTTT
j_call: TRBJ1-5
d_call: NA
v_call: TRBV7-3
clone_size: NA

cdr3_aa: CASSYSTMRRETQYF
cdr3_nt: TGTGCCAGCAGTTACTCGACTATGCGCCGAGAGACCCAGTACTTC
j_call: TRBJ2-5
d_call: NA
v_call: TRBV6-2/TRBV6-3
clone_size: many

cdr3_aa: CASSHRTSGGEAFF
cdr3_nt: TGCGCCAGCAGCCACCGCACCTCAGGGGGTGAAGCTTTCTTT
j_call: TRBJ1-1
d_call: TRBD1
v_call: TRBV4-3
clone_size: NA

cdr3_aa: CASTRSPGGLIDEQYF
cdr3_nt: TGTGCCAGCACCCGGAGTCCGGGAGGGTTGATCGATGAGCAGTACTTC
j_call: TRBJ2-5
d_call: TRBD2
v_call: TRBV6-4
clone_size: once

cdr3_aa: CASSHPGGTNYEQYF
cdr3_nt: TGCGCCAGCAGCCACCCCGGGGGCACCAACTACGAGCAGTACTTC
j_call: TRBJ2-7
d_call: NA
v_call: TRBV4-1
clone_size: NA

cdr3_aa: CSARGGVLNTEAFF
cdr3_nt: TGCAGTGCTAGAGGAGGGGTACTGAACACTGAAGCTTTCTTT
j_call: TRBJ1-1
d_call: NA
v_call: TRBV20-1
clone_size: NA

cdr3_aa: CASSSGGGAPNEQFF
cdr3_nt: TGTGCCAGCAGCTCGGGCGGGGGGGCCCCCAATGAGCAGTTCTTC
j_call: TRBJ2-1
d_call: TRBD2
v_call: TRBV7-2
clone_size: few

cdr3_aa: CASSRAKGGNYGYTF
cdr3_nt: TGTGCCAGCAGCCGGGCCAAGGGGGGTAACTATGGCTACACCTTC
j_call: TRBJ1-2
d_call: NA
v_call: TRBV3-1
clone_size: NA

cdr3_aa: CSAPGQGRYEQYF
cdr3_nt: TGCAGTGCTCCTGGACAGGGGAGGTACGAGCAGTACTTC
j_call: TRBJ2-7
d_call: TRBD1
v_call: TRBV20-1
clone_size: NA

cdr3_aa: CASSLVWGETQYF
cdr3_nt: TGTGCCAGCAGCTTAGTTTGGGGAGAGACCCAGTACTTC
j_call: TRBJ2-5
d_call: NA
v_call: TRBV7-2
clone_size: NA

cdr3_aa: CASSSGTSNYGYTF
cdr3_nt: TGTGCCAGCAGCTCAGGGACAAGTAACTATGGCTACACCTTC
j_call: TRBJ1-2
d_call: NA
v_call: TRBV6-2/TRBV6-3
clone_size: NA

cdr3_aa: CASSPHTTRNTEAFF
cdr3_nt: TGTGCCAGCAGCCCCCACACAACTCGGAACACTGAAGCTTTCTTT
j_call: TRBJ1-1
d_call: NA
v_call: TRBV7-9
clone_size: few

cdr3_aa: CASSQDLAGRYNEQFF
cdr3_nt: TGTGCCAGCAGCCAAGATCTAGCGGGTCGCTACAATGAGCAGTTCTTC
j_call: TRBJ2-1
d_call: TRBD2
v_call: TRBV3-1
clone_size: NA

cdr3_aa: CASQDRGAGYTF
cdr3_nt: TGTGCCAGCCAAGACAGGGGAGCTGGCTACACCTTC
j_call: TRBJ1-2
d_call: TRBD1
v_call: TRBV2
clone_size: NA

cdr3_aa: CASSAGQKNTGELFF
cdr3_nt: TGTGCTAGCAGCGCGGGACAGAAGAACACCGGGGAGCTGTTTTTT
j_call: TRBJ2-2
d_call: NA
v_call: TRBV7-7
clone_size: NA

cdr3_aa: CASSSSQGASETQYF
cdr3_nt: TGTGCCAGCAGTAGCTCACAGGGGGCATCAGAGACCCAGTACTTC
j_call: TRBJ2-5
d_call: TRBD1
v_call: TRBV27
clone_size: NA

cdr3_aa: CASSGPYGGYTF
cdr3_nt: TGTGCCAGCTCCGGCCCCTATGGGGGCTACACCTTC
j_call: TRBJ1-2
d_call: NA
v_call: TRBV9
clone_size: NA

cdr3_aa: CASSEGSWGQPQHF
cdr3_nt: TGTGCCAGCAGTGAAGGGTCTTGGGGTCAGCCCCAGCATTTT
j_call: TRBJ1-5
d_call: NA
v_call: TRBV6-1
clone_size: NA

cdr3_aa: CASSSIMPKGRSTDAQYF
cdr3_nt: TGCGCCAGCAGCTCAATCATGCCGAAAGGGCGGTCCACAGATGCGCAGTATTTT
j_call: TRBJ2-3
d_call: NA
v_call: TRBV4-1
clone_size: once

cdr3_aa: CASSQDRTGGNEQYF
cdr3_nt: TGTGCCAGCAGCCAAGATAGGACAGGGGGCAACGAGCAGTACTTC
j_call: TRBJ2-7
d_call: TRBD1
v_call: TRBV4-2
clone_size: few

cdr3_aa: CASSQLGQGQYNEQYF
cdr3_nt: TGCGCCAGCAGCCAATTAGGACAGGGGCAGTACAATGAGCAGTACTTC
j_call: TRBJ2-7
d_call: TRBD1
v_call: TRBV4-1
clone_size: NA

cdr3_aa: CASSMSYGATNEKLFF
cdr3_nt: TGTGCCAGCAGCATGTCCTACGGTGCAACTAATGAAAAACTGTTTTTT
j_call: TRBJ1-4
d_call: NA
v_call: TRBV7-8
clone_size: NA

cdr3_aa: CALSLGGGVRSNQPQHF
cdr3_nt: TGTGCCCTATCTTTGGGCGGTGGGGTTCGTAGCAATCAGCCCCAGCATTTT
j_call: TRBJ1-5
d_call: NA
v_call: TRBV6-1
clone_size: NA

cdr3_aa: CSARRLDRLKQPQHF
cdr3_nt: TGCAGTGCTAGGCGCCTGGACAGGTTGAAGCAGCCCCAGCATTTT
j_call: TRBJ1-5
d_call: TRBD1
v_call: TRBV20-1
clone_size: NA

cdr3_aa: CASSLAPTSGGAICYNEQFF
cdr3_nt: TGCGCCAGCAGCTTGGCCCCGACTAGCGGGGGGGCCATATGCTACAATGAGCAGTTCTTC
j_call: TRBJ2-1
d_call: TRBD2
v_call: TRBV5-1
clone_size: NA

cdr3_aa: CSAPRQAEETQYF
cdr3_nt: TGCAGTGCCCCGAGACAGGCCGAAGAGACCCAGTACTTC
j_call: TRBJ2-5
d_call: NA
v_call: TRBV20-1
clone_size: few

cdr3_aa: CSAPIAGAMRDQYF
cdr3_nt: TGCAGTGCACCAATAGCGGGGGCAATGAGGGACCAGTACTTC
j_call: TRBJ2-5
d_call: TRBD2
v_call: TRBV20-1
clone_size: NA

cdr3_aa: CATSRDTGTIIHF
cdr3_nt: TGTGCCACCAGCAGAGATACGGGCACTATCATCCACTTT
j_call: TRBJ1-6
d_call: NA
v_call: TRBV15
clone_size: few

cdr3_aa: CASSLALGSANYGYTF
cdr3_nt: TGTGCCAGCAGCTTAGCATTGGGCTCGGCAAACTATGGCTACACCTTC
j_call: TRBJ1-2
d_call: NA
v_call: TRBV7-2
clone_size: few

cdr3_aa: CASSWRGNTQYF
cdr3_nt: TGTGCCAGCAGTTGGAGGGGAAATACGCAGTATTTT
j_call: TRBJ2-3
d_call: NA
v_call: TRBV28
clone_size: NA

cdr3_aa: CASSGEAYEQYF
cdr3_nt: TGTGCCAGCAGTGGGGAAGCCTACGAGCAGTACTTC
j_call: TRBJ2-7
d_call: NA
v_call: TRBV12-3/TRBV12-4
clone_size: few

cdr3_aa: CASSLGGGEPYNEQFF
cdr3_nt: TGTGCCAGCAGCTTAGGGGGGGGAGAGCCCTACAATGAGCAGTTCTTC
j_call: TRBJ2-1
d_call: TRBD2
v_call: TRBV11-3
clone_size: NA

cdr3_aa: CAWSPEEGFPEQYF
cdr3_nt: TGTGCCTGGAGTCCCGAGGAAGGGTTCCCCGAGCAGTACTTC
j_call: TRBJ2-7
d_call: NA
v_call: TRBV30
clone_size: NA

cdr3_aa: CASSMVVVYEQYF
cdr3_nt: TGCGCCAGCAGCATGGTCGTAGTCTACGAGCAGTACTTC
j_call: TRBJ2-7
d_call: NA
v_call: TRBV4-1
clone_size: NA

cdr3_aa: CVSRSGTLPSIQYF
cdr3_nt: TGTGTCAGCAGGTCCGGGACACTTCCTTCCATTCAGTACTTC
j_call: TRBJ2-4
d_call: NA
v_call: TRBV6-5
clone_size: NA

cdr3_aa: CASSQASGTSSYEQYF
cdr3_nt: TGCGCCAGCAGTCAGGCCTCCGGGACGAGCTCCTACGAGCAGTACTTC
j_call: TRBJ2-7
d_call: NA
v_call: TRBV4-1
clone_size: NA

cdr3_aa: CASSAEETQYF
cdr3_nt: TGTGCCAGCAGCGCCGAAGAGACCCAGTACTTC
j_call: TRBJ2-5
d_call: NA
v_call: TRBV5-1
clone_size: many

cdr3_aa: CASSQDGDRSGEQFF
cdr3_nt: TGCGCCAGCAGCCAAGATGGGGACAGGTCCGGTGAGCAGTTCTTC
j_call: TRBJ2-1
d_call: TRBD1
v_call: TRBV4-3
clone_size: NA

cdr3_aa: CASSPGQGATEKLFF
cdr3_nt: TGTGCCAGCAGCCCAGGACAGGGGGCGACAGAAAAACTGTTTTTT
j_call: TRBJ1-4
d_call: TRBD1
v_call: TRBV5-5
clone_size: few

cdr3_aa: CASSTAGTSANEQFF
cdr3_nt: TGTGCCAGCAGCACCGCCGGGACTAGCGCCAATGAGCAGTTCTTC
j_call: TRBJ2-1
d_call: TRBD2
v_call: TRBV9
clone_size: few

cdr3_aa: CAISEDPRGSYNEQFF
cdr3_nt: TGTGCCATCAGTGAGGATCCACGGGGGTCCTACAATGAGCAGTTCTTC
j_call: TRBJ2-1
d_call: NA
v_call: TRBV10-3
clone_size: once

cdr3_aa: CSAGDRGVVETQYF
cdr3_nt: TGCAGTGCTGGGGACAGGGGGGTAGTAGAGACCCAGTACTTC
j_call: TRBJ2-5
d_call: TRBD1
v_call: TRBV20-1
clone_size: NA

cdr3_aa: CASSYPSGGANTQYF
cdr3_nt: TGTGCCAGCAGTTACCCCAGCGGGGGGGCAAATACGCAGTATTTT
j_call: TRBJ2-3
d_call: TRBD2
v_call: TRBV6-2/TRBV6-3
clone_size: NA

cdr3_aa: CASSPRTSGGPGGSYNEQFF
cdr3_nt: TGTGCCAGCAGTCCCCGGACTAGCGGGGGTCCGGGGGGGTCCTACAATGAGCAGTTCTTC
j_call: TRBJ2-1
d_call: TRBD2
v_call: TRBV4-2
clone_size: once

cdr3_aa: CASSQDMEFGYTF
cdr3_nt: TGTGCCAGCAGCCAAGATATGGAGTTTGGCTACACCTTC
j_call: TRBJ1-2
d_call: NA
v_call: TRBV14
clone_size: few

cdr3_aa: CASSGRLNTGAFF
cdr3_nt: TGTGCCAGCAGTGGACGGTTGAACACTGGAGCTTTCTTT
j_call: TRBJ1-1
d_call: NA
v_call: TRBV28
clone_size: NA

cdr3_aa: CASSPEGQPNYGYTF
cdr3_nt: TGTGCCAGCAGTCCCGAGGGACAACCTAACTATGGCTACACCTTC
j_call: TRBJ1-2
d_call: NA
v_call: TRBV6-5
clone_size: NA

cdr3_aa: CSVRTGSYNEQFF
cdr3_nt: TGCAGCGTGAGGACAGGGTCCTACAATGAGCAGTTCTTC
j_call: TRBJ2-1
d_call: TRBD1
v_call: TRBV29-1
clone_size: few

cdr3_aa: CASSPLSTGGHQPQHF
cdr3_nt: TGTGCCAGCTCACCGCTCTCGACAGGGGGGCATCAGCCCCAGCATTTT
j_call: TRBJ1-5
d_call: TRBD1
v_call: TRBV18
clone_size: NA

cdr3_aa: CASSQDRVGGVEQFF
cdr3_nt: TGCGCCAGCAGCCAGGACAGGGTGGGGGGTGTAGAGCAGTTCTTC
j_call: TRBJ2-1
d_call: TRBD1
v_call: TRBV4-3
clone_size: NA

cdr3_aa: CASSSLGNEQYF
cdr3_nt: TGTGCCAGCAGCTCTCTCGGCAACGAGCAGTACTTC
j_call: TRBJ2-7
d_call: NA
v_call: TRBV27
clone_size: few